Described below is a single TCR beta chain sequence and its context. This record belongs to a study of cytotoxic CD8 clonotypes in ibrutinib-treated CLL. The CDR3 loop spans 15 amino acids. V was clipped by 6 bases and J by 5 bases, with 17 bases between them. Germline assignment: CDR1 MNHNY and CDR2 SVGAGI (reference sequence). Method: immunoSEQ multiplex PCR; TCRdb's copy keeps in-frame clones and lacks some. The data contain fewer than 150,000 clones, under 90% of them singletons. The J gene is TRBJ1-5, the V gene TRBV6-6, with a weak D call TRBD1 (5 bases). The sequencing here drew on PBMCs, taken after 24 months of ibrutinib treatment. The TCR comes from a human donor with chronic lymphocytic leukemia. The CDR3 DNA follows: TGTGCCAGCAGCCGCGGATATGACAGAGATCAGCCCCAGCATTTT. Translated: CASSRGYDRDQPQHF.